This record looks at one T cell receptor (beta chain) sequence and its context. The target antigen is unknown. The data originate from a study of T cell responses to AZD1222 COVID-19 vaccine. Findings and caveats of the study: Targeting of unmutated variant regions was reportedly seen in nearly half of spike-specific TCRs. Seropositive AZD1222 recipients at baseline numbered only 5 or 6. Possibly, clonal diversity was underestimated; donors were largely white British and included more females.

Trimming cost V 3 bases and J 4 bases, with 16 bases left between them. Germline V gives CDR1 LNHNV, CDR2 YYDKDF (reference sequence). The CDR3 contains 16 residues. Clones were sequenced by immunoSEQ multiplex PCR, and TCRdb holds only the in-frame ones, with some missing. The sample carries approximately 150,000 clones, 85% to 95% recorded once. The gene calls are TRBV15 and TRBJ1-3; D perhaps matches TRBD1 (5 bases). The TCR was taken from an adult in good health. The sequenced sample was peripheral blood, obtained on day 0 of MenACWY control vaccination. The CDR3 is CATSSAGQGPGNTIYF. The CDR3 region has the DNA TGTGCCACCAGCAGCGCAGGGCAGGGCCCCGGAAACACCATATATTTT.